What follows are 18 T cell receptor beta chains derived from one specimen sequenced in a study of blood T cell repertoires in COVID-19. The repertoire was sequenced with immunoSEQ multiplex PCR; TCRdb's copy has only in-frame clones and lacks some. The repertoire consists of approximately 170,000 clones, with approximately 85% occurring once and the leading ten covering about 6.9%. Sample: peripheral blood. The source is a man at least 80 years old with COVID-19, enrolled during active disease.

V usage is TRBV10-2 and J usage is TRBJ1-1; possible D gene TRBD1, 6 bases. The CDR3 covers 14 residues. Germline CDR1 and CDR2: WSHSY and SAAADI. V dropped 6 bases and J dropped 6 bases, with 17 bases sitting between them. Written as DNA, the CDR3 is TGCGCCAGCAGCCAGACAGGACGAGGCGCTGAAGCTTTCTTT. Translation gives CASSQTGRGAEAFF.

CDR3 nucleotides: TGCAGCGCCGTGACAGGGGAAGAGACCCAGTACTTC. Translating it yields CSAVTGEETQYF. The gene calls are TRBV29-1 and TRBJ2-5; the match to TRBD1 covers 8 bases. Germline CDR1 reads SQVTM; CDR2 reads ANQGSEA. CDR3 length: 12 residues. V shed 7 bases, J shed 3 bases, and the junction held 4 bases outside the gene matches.

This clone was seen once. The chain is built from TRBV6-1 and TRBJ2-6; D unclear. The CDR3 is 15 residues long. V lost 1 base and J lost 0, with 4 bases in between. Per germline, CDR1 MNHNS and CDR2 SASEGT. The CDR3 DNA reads TGTGCCAGCAGTGAAGGGAGCTCTGGGGCCAACGTCCTGACTTTC. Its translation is CASSEGSSGANVLTF.

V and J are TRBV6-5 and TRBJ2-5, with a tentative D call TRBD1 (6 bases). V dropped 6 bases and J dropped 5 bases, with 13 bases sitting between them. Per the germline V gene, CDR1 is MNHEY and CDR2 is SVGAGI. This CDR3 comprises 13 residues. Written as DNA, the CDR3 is TGTGCCAGCAGAAAAGACACAGGGGAGACCCAGTACTTC. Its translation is CASRKDTGETQYF.

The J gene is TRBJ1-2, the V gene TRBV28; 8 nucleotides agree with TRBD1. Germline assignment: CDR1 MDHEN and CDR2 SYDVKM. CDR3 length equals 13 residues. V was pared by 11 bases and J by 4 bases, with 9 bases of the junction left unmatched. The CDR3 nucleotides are TGTGCCGCCCAGGGGGCGCGCGGCTATGGCTACACCTTC. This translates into CAAQGARGYGYTF.

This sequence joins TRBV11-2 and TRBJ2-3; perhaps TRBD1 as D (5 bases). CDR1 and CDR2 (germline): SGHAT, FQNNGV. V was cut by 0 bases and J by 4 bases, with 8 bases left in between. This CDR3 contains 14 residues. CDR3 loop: CASSLDRVADTQYF. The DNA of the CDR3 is TGTGCCAGCAGCTTAGACAGGGTTGCAGATACGCAGTATTTT.

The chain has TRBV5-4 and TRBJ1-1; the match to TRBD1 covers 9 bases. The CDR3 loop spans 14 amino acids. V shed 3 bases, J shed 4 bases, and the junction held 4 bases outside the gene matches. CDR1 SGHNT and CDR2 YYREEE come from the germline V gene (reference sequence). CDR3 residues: CASSYPGQGTEAFF. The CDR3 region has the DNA TGTGCCAGCAGCTACCCGGGACAGGGCACTGAAGCTTTCTTT.

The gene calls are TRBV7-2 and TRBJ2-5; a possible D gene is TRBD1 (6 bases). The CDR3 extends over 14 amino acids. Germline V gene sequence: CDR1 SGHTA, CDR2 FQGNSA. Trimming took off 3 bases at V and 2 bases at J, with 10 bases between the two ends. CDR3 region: CASSFRGRQETQYF. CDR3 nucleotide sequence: TGTGCCAGCAGCTTCAGGGGACGACAAGAGACCCAGTACTTC.

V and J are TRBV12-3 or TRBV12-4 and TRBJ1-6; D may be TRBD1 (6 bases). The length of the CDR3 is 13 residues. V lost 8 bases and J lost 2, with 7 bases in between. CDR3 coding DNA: TGTGCCAGCCGGGACACCTATAATTCACCCCTCCACTTT. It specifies CASRDTYNSPLHF.

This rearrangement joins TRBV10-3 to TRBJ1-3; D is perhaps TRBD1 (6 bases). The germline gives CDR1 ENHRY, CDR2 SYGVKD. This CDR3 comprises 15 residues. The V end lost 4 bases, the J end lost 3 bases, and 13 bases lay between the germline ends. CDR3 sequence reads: CAISARGADGNTIYF. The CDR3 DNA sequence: TGTGCCATCAGTGCCAGGGGAGCGGATGGAAACACCATATATTTT.

The CDR3, as DNA: TGCGCCAGCAGCTTGGACGGGGATGAAAAACTGTTTTTT. This gives the protein CASSLDGDEKLFF. The chain uses TRBV5-1 and TRBJ1-4; D unresolved. Germline lookup yields CDR1 SGHRS and CDR2 YFSETQ. CDR3 size: 13 residues. V gave up 0 bases and J gave up 6 bases, with 6 bases separating them.

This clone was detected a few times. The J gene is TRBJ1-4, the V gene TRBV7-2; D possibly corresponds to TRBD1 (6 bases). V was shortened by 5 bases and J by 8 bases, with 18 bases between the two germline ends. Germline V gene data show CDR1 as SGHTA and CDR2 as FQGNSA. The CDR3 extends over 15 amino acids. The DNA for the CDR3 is TGTGCCAGCAGCCCCGGGGGGGCGATGTCGGAAAAACTGTTTTTT. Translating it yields CASSPGGAMSEKLFF.

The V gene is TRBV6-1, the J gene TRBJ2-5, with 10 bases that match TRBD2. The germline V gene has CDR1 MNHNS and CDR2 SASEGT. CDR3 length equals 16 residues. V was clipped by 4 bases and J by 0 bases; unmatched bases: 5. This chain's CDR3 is CASSGPLAGDQETQYF. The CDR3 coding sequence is TGTGCCAGCAGTGGTCCTCTAGCGGGGGACCAAGAGACCCAGTACTTC.

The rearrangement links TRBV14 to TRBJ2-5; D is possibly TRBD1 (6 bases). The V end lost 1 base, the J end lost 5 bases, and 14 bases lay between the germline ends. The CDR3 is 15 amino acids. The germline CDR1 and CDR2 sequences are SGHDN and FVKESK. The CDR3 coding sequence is TGTGCCAGCAGCCAAGCCAGGCAGGGGTGGGAGACCCAGTACTTC. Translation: CASSQARQGWETQYF.

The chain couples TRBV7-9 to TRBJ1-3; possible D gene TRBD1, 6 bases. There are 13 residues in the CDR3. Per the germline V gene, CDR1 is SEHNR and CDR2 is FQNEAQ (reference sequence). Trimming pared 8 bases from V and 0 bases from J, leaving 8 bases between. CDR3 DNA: TGTGCCAGCGTCAGGGGCTCTGGAAACACCATATATTTT. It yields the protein CASVRGSGNTIYF.

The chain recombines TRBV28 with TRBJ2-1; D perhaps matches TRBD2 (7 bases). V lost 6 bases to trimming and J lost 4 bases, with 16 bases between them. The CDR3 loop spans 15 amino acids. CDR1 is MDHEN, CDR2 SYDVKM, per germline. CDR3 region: CASSPRGGWYNEQFF. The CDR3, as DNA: TGTGCCAGCAGCCCGAGGGGGGGATGGTACAATGAGCAGTTCTTC.

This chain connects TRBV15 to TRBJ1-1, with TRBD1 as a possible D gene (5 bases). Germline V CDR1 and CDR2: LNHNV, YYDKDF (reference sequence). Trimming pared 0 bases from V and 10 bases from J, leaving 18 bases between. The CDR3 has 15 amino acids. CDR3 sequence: CATSRDLSGAGLAFF. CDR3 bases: TGTGCCACCAGCAGAGATCTCAGTGGGGCTGGGCTAGCTTTCTTT.

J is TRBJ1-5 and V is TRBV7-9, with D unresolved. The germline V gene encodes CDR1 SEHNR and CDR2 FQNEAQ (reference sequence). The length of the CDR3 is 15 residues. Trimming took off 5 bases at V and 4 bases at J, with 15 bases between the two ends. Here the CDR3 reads CASSLAGSGNQPQHF. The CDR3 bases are TGTGCCAGCAGCCTGGCAGGATCCGGTAATCAGCCCCAGCATTTT.